The rows below give T cell receptor beta chains drawn from one sample of a study of shared clonotypes between healthy human individuals. Produced via immunoSEQ multiplex PCR; TCRdb's table is partial and in-frame only. The table shows approximately 530,000 clones, with roughly 95% occurring only once. Input material: naive CD4+ T cells sorted from blood. The source is a young woman in good health. The CDR3 runs from the conserved cysteine through the conserved F or W. A D gene is named only where the DNA matches it firmly. Clone size is not always given. Where it is, it says once, few, many or a class for expanded clones.

V,J,size,D,CDR3,DNA
TRBV1,TRBJ2-7,.,.,CTSSLPPHQGIAYEQYF,TGCACCAGCAGCCTCCCCCCGCACCAGGGAATAGCCTACGAGCAGTACTTC
TRBV28,TRBJ1-2,.,.,CASSFIVTYGYTF,TGTGCCAGCAGTTTTATTGTTACCTATGGCTACACCTTC
TRBV19,TRBJ1-5,.,TRBD1,CASSSQGASNQPQHF,TGTGCCAGTAGTTCACAGGGGGCTAGCAATCAGCCCCAGCATTTT
TRBV28,TRBJ1-3,.,.,CASSQGFSGNTIYF,TGTGCCAGCAGCCAGGGGTTCTCTGGAAACACCATATATTTT
TRBV19,TRBJ1-1,.,TRBD1,CASSKPGGEMNTEAFF,TGTGCCAGTAGTAAACCAGGGGGCGAAATGAACACTGAAGCTTTCTTT
TRBV6-1,TRBJ2-2,.,.,CASSELVPATPGELFF,TGTGCCAGCAGTGAACTCGTCCCAGCAACCCCCGGGGAGCTGTTTTTT
TRBV7-6,TRBJ2-6,.,.,CASSLEGYGANVLTF,TGTGCCAGCAGCTTAGAGGGATATGGGGCCAACGTCCTGACTTTC
TRBV29-1,TRBJ2-5,once,.,CSVEVASQETQYF,TGCAGCGTTGAGGTAGCGAGCCAAGAGACCCAGTACTTC
TRBV27,TRBJ1-5,.,.,CASRRYRGPNQPQHF,TGTGCCAGCAGACGTTACAGAGGTCCCAATCAGCCCCAGCATTTT
TRBV29-1,TRBJ1-2,.,TRBD1,CSVASGGGYGYTF,TGCAGCGTTGCGTCAGGGGGAGGTTATGGCTACACCTTC
TRBV7-2,TRBJ1-5,.,.,CASSLEASSQPQHF,TGTGCCAGCAGCTTAGAAGCAAGCAGTCAGCCCCAGCATTTT
TRBV29-1,TRBJ2-7,.,TRBD2,CSVGSASGYEQYF,TGCAGCGTTGGCTCGGCTAGCGGATACGAGCAGTACTTC
TRBV30,TRBJ2-7,.,TRBD1,CAWSLTGQGIYEQYF,TGTGCCTGGAGTTTGACAGGACAGGGTATATACGAGCAGTACTTC
TRBV10-1,TRBJ2-3,.,.,CASSVPEVVDTQYF,TGCGCCAGCAGTGTTCCCGAAGTGGTAGATACGCAGTATTTT
TRBV28,TRBJ2-7,.,.,CASSLSSLLYEQYF,TGTGCCAGCAGTTTATCGTCATTGTTGTACGAGCAGTACTTC
TRBV5-1,TRBJ2-3,.,.,CASSLVVPDTQYF,TGCGCCAGCAGCTTGGTTGTCCCGGATACGCAGTATTTT
TRBV2,TRBJ1-4,once,TRBD1,CASSAGLTGTNEKLFF,TGTGCCAGCAGTGCCGGATTGACAGGGACTAATGAAAAACTGTTTTTT
TRBV19,TRBJ2-7,.,.,CASSTRGAEQYF,TGTGCCAGTAGTACTCGAGGGGCCGAGCAGTACTTC
TRBV29-1,TRBJ1-3,.,TRBD1,CSVVVTGAGNTIYF,TGCAGCGTTGTTGTGACAGGGGCTGGAAACACCATATATTTT
TRBV28,TRBJ1-3,.,.,CASSVGGKTDTIYF,TGTGCCAGCAGTGTAGGCGGTAAAACGGACACCATATATTTT
TRBV6-1,TRBJ1-2,.,.,CASSDQGANYGYTF,TGTGCCAGCAGTGATCAGGGAGCTAACTATGGCTACACCTTC
TRBV11-2,TRBJ1-2,.,TRBD1,CASSPLTGPNNYGYTF,TGTGCCAGCAGCCCCTTGACAGGGCCTAATAACTATGGCTACACCTTC
TRBV5-1,TRBJ1-2,.,.,CASSFGRSANYGYTF,TGCGCCAGCAGCTTCGGACGGTCAGCTAACTATGGCTACACCTTC
TRBV19,TRBJ2-1,.,TRBD1,CASSSGQVGQFF,TGTGCCAGTAGTTCGGGACAGGTGGGACAGTTCTTC
TRBV7-9,TRBJ2-1,.,TRBD1,CASSPGQGKGTYNEQFF,TGTGCCAGCAGCCCTGGACAGGGGAAGGGTACCTACAATGAGCAGTTCTTC
TRBV27,TRBJ2-3,.,.,CASSSTRGAAQYF,TGTGCCAGCAGTTCCACCCGGGGGGCGGCGCAGTATTTT
TRBV4-1,TRBJ2-7,.,.,CASSHNSLRPEQYF,TGCGCCAGCAGCCACAACTCACTCCGGCCGGAGCAGTACTTC
TRBV6-9,TRBJ2-2,.,.,CASSLTSANTGELFF,TGTGCCAGCAGCCTGACTAGTGCGAACACCGGGGAGCTGTTTTTT
TRBV28,TRBJ1-6,.,.,CASSLPSGGWGSPLHF,TGTGCCAGCAGTCTCCCGTCGGGGGGCTGGGGTTCACCCCTCCACTTT
TRBV7-9,TRBJ2-1,.,TRBD2,CASSYGTSGTYNEQFF,TGTGCCAGCAGCTACGGGACTAGCGGGACCTACAATGAGCAGTTCTTC
TRBV5-1,TRBJ1-1,.,.,CASSPQNLNTEAFF,TGCGCCAGCAGCCCTCAAAACTTGAACACTGAAGCTTTCTTT
TRBV6-5,TRBJ2-7,.,.,CASRAGRDYEQYF,TGTGCCAGCAGAGCAGGACGGGACTACGAGCAGTACTTC
TRBV7-6,TRBJ2-6,.,.,CASSLGVVSGANVLTF,TGTGCCAGCAGCTTAGGGGTGGTGTCTGGGGCCAACGTCCTGACTTTC
TRBV6-5,TRBJ2-7,.,.,CASSYSPMEVYEQYF,TGTGCCAGCAGTTACTCCCCTATGGAGGTCTACGAGCAGTACTTC
TRBV28,TRBJ2-7,.,.,CASSLESGEQYF,TGTGCCAGCAGTTTAGAGTCGGGCGAGCAGTACTTC
TRBV29-1,TRBJ2-3,.,TRBD1,CSVEEQGVRIDTQYF,TGCAGCGTTGAAGAACAGGGGGTGCGGATAGATACGCAGTATTTT
TRBV28,TRBJ2-1,.,TRBD1,CASSEARTGQFF,TGTGCCAGCAGTGAAGCCAGGACAGGTCAGTTCTTC
TRBV11-1,TRBJ2-5,.,.,CASSLASVVAETQYF,TGTGCCAGCAGCTTAGCTTCCGTGGTTGCGGAGACCCAGTACTTC
TRBV7-6,TRBJ1-5,.,.,CASSPQEYQPQHF,TGTGCCAGCAGCCCCCAGGAGTATCAGCCCCAGCATTTT
TRBV6-1,TRBJ1-3,few,TRBD1,CASSVEAGGRVGYTIYF,TGTGCCAGCAGTGTTGAGGCAGGGGGGAGGGTTGGGTACACCATATATTTT
TRBV29-1,TRBJ2-1,.,TRBD1,CSHRDSPYNEQFF,TGCAGCCACCGGGACAGCCCGTACAATGAGCAGTTCTTC